This entry describes one TCR beta chain. Antigen specificity is unknown. This sample stems from a study of T cell responses to AZD1222 COVID-19 vaccine. CDR1 SGHNT and CDR2 YYREEE come from the germline V gene (reference sequence). The trim removed 6 bases at V and 6 bases at J, leaving 9 bases unmatched. There are 17 residues in the CDR3. Whole-study results and caveats: Along spike, vaccine-associated CD4 TCRs were found throughout, with dominance at 160-218 and 743-854. Reports indicate that nearly half of spike-specific TCRs are directed at unmutated variant regions. Females made up more of the donors, who were largely white British, and clonal diversity may have come out too low. Vaccination with two AZD1222 doses was followed by a rise in Spike-specific TCR breadth and depth.

Repertoires were generated with immunoSEQ multiplex PCR, while TCRdb's copy carries only in-frame clones and drops some. The sample has about 150,000 clones, around 93% seen once. The specimen was peripheral blood, collected on day 0 of AZD1222 vaccination. The source of this sequence is an adult in good health. The V and J genes are TRBV5-4 and TRBJ2-2; 15 nucleotides match TRBD2. Here the CDR3 DNA reads TGTGCCAGCACCCGCGGACTAGCGGGGGGGAGGGCCGGGGAGCTGTTTTTT. This gives the protein CASTRGLAGGRAGELFF.